Below, one T cell receptor (beta chain) is given with its context. The entry originates in a study of blood T cell repertoires in COVID-19. Study summary: COVID-19 samples, acute and convalescent, were from the United States, Italy and Spain. T cells, B-cell-depleted T cells, or PBMCs provided the cDNA or gDNA that served as material.

V lost 0 bases, J lost 0 bases, and 15 bases lay in between. The CDR3 covers 18 residues. Per germline, CDR1 LGHNA and CDR2 YSLEER. In the original analysis: Estimation of nucleated cell counts relied on the amplification of reference gene primers. This table comes from immunoSEQ multiplex PCR, and its TCRdb copy is limited to in-frame clones, with some not included. For V, J and clone size, that table is used; D and trimming come from the DNA. The top ten clones hold approximately 7% of a sample with 55,000 to 70,000 clones, more than 70% of them seen once. The sequenced sample was peripheral blood. This sequence joins TRBV4-3 and TRBJ1-3; D remains ambiguous. The TCR sequence derives from a man between 60 and 75 years old with acute or convalescent COVID-19. The CDR3 sequence is CASSQDPARRPSGNTIYF. Written as DNA, the CDR3 is TGCGCCAGCAGCCAAGATCCGGCCAGGCGCCCCTCTGGAAACACCATATATTTT.